Listed below are T cell receptor beta chains from one sample, sequenced in a study of post-analysis software for immune sequencing data. TCRdb independently ran MiXCR on the PCR reads; one entry per CDR3 protein. The table lists fewer than 850,000 distinct CDR3 sequences, under 60% of them singletons. Sequenced material: blood. These receptors all stem from a girl aged 5 to 17 with multiple sclerosis. Each CDR3 is given with its conserved first and last residue. D genes are given only for firm matches. The listing skips clone size in some rows; elsewhere it reads once, few, many or a size class.

>TRBJ2-5|14|TRBV5-5|NA|once
TGTGCCAGCAGCTTCGGTGACTCCTACAATGAGCAGTACTTC
CASSFGDSYNEQYF
>TRBJ2-7|12|TRBV6-6|NA|NA
TGTGCCAGCGGGACGACCCAAGGCGAGCAGTACTTC
CASGTTQGEQYF
>TRBJ2-1|17|TRBV30|NA|few
TGTGCCTGGAGAGGGGGAAGCTCCTCTACCTCCTACAATGAGCAGTTCTTC
CAWRGGSSSTSYNEQFF
>TRBJ1-1|14|TRBV3-1|NA|NA
TGTGCCACCAGCCTCCCAGCGGCGAACACTGAAGCTTTCTTT
CATSLPAANTEAFF
>TRBJ2-5|15|TRBV7-2|TRBD2|few
TGTGCCAGCAGCTTAGCGGGAGGGCCTCTGGCTGCCCAGTACTTC
CASSLAGGPLAAQYF
>TRBJ2-7|14|TRBV5-6|TRBD2|NA
TGTGCCAGCAGCGGACTAGCGTCCGGGTTCGAGCAGTACTTC
CASSGLASGFEQYF
>TRBJ2-4|16|TRBV6-1|TRBD2|NA
TGTGCCAGCAGTCTGACTAGCGGGAGGGCCAGGAACATTCAGTACTTC
CASSLTSGRARNIQYF
>TRBJ1-1|22|TRBV7-7|NA|NA
NA
CASSFYICSARGGTGSFGEAFF
>TRBJ2-6|19|TRBV30|TRBD2|NA
TGTGCCTGGAGGCCCCCGGGACTAGCGGGCATCTCTGGGGCCAACGTCCTGACTTTC
CAWRPPGLAGISGANVLTF
>TRBJ2-7|13|TRBV20-1|NA|few
TGCAGTGCCGCGGGCCTTACCCTCTACGAGCAGTACTTC
CSAAGLTLYEQYF
>TRBJ1-4|16|TRBV7-2|NA|NA
TGTGCCAGCAGCAAAGAGGTTGGGGGATCTAATGAAAAACTGTTTTTT
CASSKEVGGSNEKLFF
>TRBJ2-1|16|TRBV9|TRBD2|few
TGTGCCAGCAGCGTAGCCCCCCGTGGGGAGGGGTATGAGCAGTTCTTC
CASSVAPRGEGYEQFF
>TRBJ2-7|16|TRBV7-8|TRBD2|NA
TGTGCCAGCAGTTATGACACAGGACTAGCGGCCTACGAGCAGTACTTC
CASSYDTGLAAYEQYF
>TRBJ1-1|15|TRBV29-1|NA|NA
TGCAGCGCTGGCGGGACACCATACGACTACGCTGAAGCTTTCTTT
CSAGGTPYDYAEAFF
>TRBJ2-7|18|TRBV6-1|NA|NA
TGTGCCAGCAGTGAACTAGGAGGTACACCCCAGGTGGGGGGCGAGCAGTACTTC
CASSELGGTPQVGGEQYF
>TRBJ2-1|17|TRBV18|TRBD2|NA
TGTGCCAGCTCACCACTGTGGCGGGAGGGCCAATTCGATGAGCAGTTCTTC
CASSPLWREGQFDEQFF
>TRBJ1-2|14|TRBV6-6|NA|NA
TGTGCCAGCAGTTACCGGAGGGGACGCGATGGCTACACCTTC
CASSYRRGRDGYTF
>TRBJ2-7|15|TRBV12-3/TRBV12-4|TRBD2|few
TGTGCCAGCAGTTCAACTAGCGGAGGGTCCTACGAGCAGTACTTC
CASSSTSGGSYEQYF
>TRBJ2-4|14|TRBV12-3/TRBV12-4|TRBD2|NA
TGTGCCAGCAGCACAAAGCGGGAGAGAGGTTTGCTGTACTTC
CASSTKRERGLLYF
>TRBJ1-2|14|TRBV9|TRBD1|NA
TGTGCCAGCAACCGCGGGACAGGGGACTATGGCTACACCTTC
CASNRGTGDYGYTF
>TRBJ1-2|14|TRBV5-1|NA|NA
TGCGCCAGCAGCTTGGTACGCAGGAACTATGGCTACACCTTC
CASSLVRRNYGYTF
>TRBJ2-6|18|TRBV15|NA|NA
TGTGCCACCAGCAGAGATAAGACGGCGGTAGCTGGGGCCAACGTCCTGACTTTC
CATSRDKTAVAGANVLTF
>TRBJ2-1|15|TRBV9|TRBD1|few
TGTGCCAGCAGTGCACCGGGACAGGGCTACAATGAGCAGTTCTTC
CASSAPGQGYNEQFF
>TRBJ1-2|15|TRBV5-6|TRBD1|NA
TGTGCCAGCAGCTATGGACAGGGACAACTCTATGGCTACACCTTC
CASSYGQGQLYGYTF
>TRBJ2-5|15|TRBV4-1|NA|NA
TGCGCCAGCAGCCAACCATCGGGGCCTCAAGAGACCCAGTACTTC
CASSQPSGPQETQYF
>TRBJ1-1|14|TRBV27|NA|few
TGTGCCAGCACCTCCGGGGGGGCGTACACTGAAGCTTTCTTT
CASTSGGAYTEAFF
>TRBJ2-5|15|TRBV28|NA|few
TGTGCCAGCAGTCCCTATGGGGCAAACCAAGAGACCCAGTACTTC
CASSPYGANQETQYF
>TRBJ1-6|12|TRBV18|NA|NA
TGTGCCAGCTCACCGGATAATTCACCCCTCCACTTT
CASSPDNSPLHF
>TRBJ2-5|16|TRBV14|NA|NA
TGTGCCAGCAGCCAAGAAAGGACAGCCAGACACGGGACCCAGTACTTC
CASSQERTARHGTQYF